This T cell receptor beta chain comes out of a study of cytotoxic CD8 clonotypes in ibrutinib-treated CLL. The wider study: The cohort had about 10 relapsed/refractory and some 16 treatment-naive patients, around 18 IGHV unmutated. Study-level findings and limits: T-cell clonality at baseline went above that of age-matched healthy donors and rose and fell with circulating CD8+ T-cell counts. Sampling of sustained-remission and progressing patients occurred at differing times. Shared public clonotypes were rare, and on treatment they either got smaller or stayed the same.

Germline-derived CDR1 and CDR2 are SQVTM and ANQGSEA. The CDR3 loop spans 15 amino acids. With V trimmed by 4 bases and J by 5 bases, 9 bases remained unmatched. In this sample, this clone turned up once. Its cognate antigen is unknown. TCRdb's table, derived via immunoSEQ multiplex PCR, lists solely in-frame clones and lacks some. The sample includes approximately 300,000 clones, almost 80% of them seen just once. Sequencing used PBMCs, obtained before ibrutinib treatment. This TCR came from a human donor with chronic lymphocytic leukemia. The chain is built from TRBV29-1 and TRBJ2-1; TRBD2 matches at 9 bases. The CDR3 spells CSVGRRLAANNEQFF. Written as DNA, the CDR3 is TGCAGCGTTGGGCGCCGACTAGCGGCTAACAATGAGCAGTTCTTC.